The next 2 T cell receptor beta chains were all read from a single sample in a study of blood T cell repertoires in COVID-19. Measured with immunoSEQ multiplex PCR; TCRdb has only the in-frame clones, and not every one. The sample lists some 240,000 clones, approximately 89% seen once, with roughly 5% in the top ten. The sequenced sample was peripheral blood. These receptors originate from a woman aged 40-49 years who had recovered from COVID-19.

This clone was counted a few times. The CDR3 nucleotides are TGCGCCAGCAGTGGTTATCGGGATAGCTCCTACAATGAGCAGTTCTTC. Translation gives CASSGYRDSSYNEQFF. V gene TRBV10-1 combines with J gene TRBJ2-1; weak D call: TRBD2 (5 bases). CDR1 is WNHNN, CDR2 SYGVQD, per germline (reference sequence). Trimming left V 4 bases short and J 0 bases short, with 13 bases between. The CDR3 totals 16 residues.

This clone occurred once. The chain employs TRBV4-3 and TRBJ2-1; D unclear. The CDR3 is 13 amino acids. V lost 2 bases, J lost 8 bases, and 10 bases lay in between. Germline-derived CDR1 and CDR2 are LGHNA and YSLEER. The CDR3: CASSQQDTDEQFF. The DNA of the CDR3 is TGCGCCAGCAGCCAACAAGACACGGATGAGCAGTTCTTC.